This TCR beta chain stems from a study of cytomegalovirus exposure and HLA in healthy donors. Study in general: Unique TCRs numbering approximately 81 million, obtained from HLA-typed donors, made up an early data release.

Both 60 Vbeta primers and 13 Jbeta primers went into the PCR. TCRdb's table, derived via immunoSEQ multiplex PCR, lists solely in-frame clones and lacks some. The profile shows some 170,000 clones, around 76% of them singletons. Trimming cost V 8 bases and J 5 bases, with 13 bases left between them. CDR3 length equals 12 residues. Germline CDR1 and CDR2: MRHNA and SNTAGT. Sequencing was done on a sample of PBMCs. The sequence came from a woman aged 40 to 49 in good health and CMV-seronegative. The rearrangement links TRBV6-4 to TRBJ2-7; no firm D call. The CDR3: CASPRRVNEQYF. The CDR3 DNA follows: TGTGCCAGCCCCCGACGGGTCAACGAGCAGTACTTC.